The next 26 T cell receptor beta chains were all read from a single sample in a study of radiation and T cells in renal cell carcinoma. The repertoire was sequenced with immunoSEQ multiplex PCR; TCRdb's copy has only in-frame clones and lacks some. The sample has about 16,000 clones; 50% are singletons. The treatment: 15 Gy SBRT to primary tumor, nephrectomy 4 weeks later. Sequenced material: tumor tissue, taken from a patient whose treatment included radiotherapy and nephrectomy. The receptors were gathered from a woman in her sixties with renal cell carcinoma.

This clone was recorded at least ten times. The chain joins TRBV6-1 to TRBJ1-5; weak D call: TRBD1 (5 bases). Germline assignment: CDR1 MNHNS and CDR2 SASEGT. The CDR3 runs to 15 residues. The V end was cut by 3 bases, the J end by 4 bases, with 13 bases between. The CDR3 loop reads CASSDRQGQNQPQHF. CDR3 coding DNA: TGTGCCAGCAGTGATCGGCAGGGTCAAAATCAGCCCCAGCATTTT.

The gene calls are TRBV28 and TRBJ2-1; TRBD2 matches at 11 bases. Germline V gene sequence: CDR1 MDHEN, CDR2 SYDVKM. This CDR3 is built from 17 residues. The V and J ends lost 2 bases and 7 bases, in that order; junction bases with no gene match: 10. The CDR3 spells CASSLNPSGGPKNEQFF. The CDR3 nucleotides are TGTGCCAGCAGTTTAAACCCTAGCGGGGGGCCGAAAAATGAGCAGTTCTTC.

For the CDR3, the DNA is TGTGCCAGCAGCTTGAACACCGGGGAGCTGTTTTTT. Protein product: CASSLNTGELFF. This chain links TRBV5-6 with TRBJ2-2; D is ambiguous. The CDR3 is 12 residues long. V shed 1 base and J shed 2 bases, with 0 bases lying between them. Germline CDR1 and CDR2: SGHDT and YYEEEE.

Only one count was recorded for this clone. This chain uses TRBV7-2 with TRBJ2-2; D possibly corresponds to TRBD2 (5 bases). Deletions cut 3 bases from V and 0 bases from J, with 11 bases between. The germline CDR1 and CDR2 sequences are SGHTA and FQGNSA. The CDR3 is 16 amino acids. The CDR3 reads CASSFGAGSNTGELFF. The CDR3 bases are TGTGCCAGCAGCTTCGGTGCGGGCTCGAACACCGGGGAGCTGTTTTTT.

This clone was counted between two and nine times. The CDR3 reads CASALGYEQYF. DNA of the CDR3: TGCGCCAGCGCCTTGGGTTACGAGCAGTACTTC. The V and J genes are TRBV5-1 and TRBJ2-7; no reliable D call. The CDR3 is made up of 11 amino acids. The ends were cut back, 7 bases at V and 4 bases at J, with 9 bases in the middle. The germline V gene encodes CDR1 SGHRS and CDR2 YFSETQ.

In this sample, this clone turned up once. The CDR3 reads CASSGSRQPQHF. The CDR3 DNA follows: TGTGCCAGTTCAGGGTCCAGACAGCCCCAGCATTTT. The rearrangement links TRBV27 to TRBJ1-5, with D maybe TRBD1 (5 bases). CDR1 is MNHEY and CDR2 is SMNVEV in the germline V gene (reference sequence). The ends were cut back, 9 bases at V and 7 bases at J, with 13 bases in the middle. This CDR3 is 12 amino acids long.

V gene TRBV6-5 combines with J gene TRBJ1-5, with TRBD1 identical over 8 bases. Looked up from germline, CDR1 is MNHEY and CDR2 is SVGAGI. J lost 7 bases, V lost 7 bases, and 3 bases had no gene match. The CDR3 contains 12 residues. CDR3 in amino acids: CASTRTGQPQHF. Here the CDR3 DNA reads TGTGCCAGCACCCGGACAGGGCAGCCCCAGCATTTT.

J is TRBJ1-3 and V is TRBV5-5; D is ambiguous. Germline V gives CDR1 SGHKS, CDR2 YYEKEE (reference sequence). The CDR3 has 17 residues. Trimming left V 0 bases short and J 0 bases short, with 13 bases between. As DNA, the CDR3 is TGTGCCAGCAGCTTGGGGGCAGGCGTCAACTCTGGAAACACCATATATTTT. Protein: CASSLGAGVNSGNTIYF.

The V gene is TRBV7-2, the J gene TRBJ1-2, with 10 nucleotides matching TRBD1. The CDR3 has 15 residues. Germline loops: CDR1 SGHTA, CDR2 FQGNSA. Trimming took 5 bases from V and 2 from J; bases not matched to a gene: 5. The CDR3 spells CASSGTGQGNYGYTF. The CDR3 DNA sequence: TGTGCCAGCAGCGGTACGGGACAGGGGAACTATGGCTACACCTTC.

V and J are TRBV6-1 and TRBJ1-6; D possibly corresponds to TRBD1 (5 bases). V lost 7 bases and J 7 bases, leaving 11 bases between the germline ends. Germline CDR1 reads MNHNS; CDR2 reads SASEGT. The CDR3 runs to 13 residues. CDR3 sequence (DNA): TGTGCCAGCATCGGGACTCTGAATTCACCCCTCCACTTT. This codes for CASIGTLNSPLHF.

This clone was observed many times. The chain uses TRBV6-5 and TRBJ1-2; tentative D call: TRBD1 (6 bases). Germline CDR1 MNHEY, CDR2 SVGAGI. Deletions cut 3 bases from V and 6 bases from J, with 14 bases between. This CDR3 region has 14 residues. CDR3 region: CASSYEGRGNGYTF. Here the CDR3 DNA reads TGTGCCAGCAGTTATGAGGGCAGGGGAAATGGCTACACCTTC.

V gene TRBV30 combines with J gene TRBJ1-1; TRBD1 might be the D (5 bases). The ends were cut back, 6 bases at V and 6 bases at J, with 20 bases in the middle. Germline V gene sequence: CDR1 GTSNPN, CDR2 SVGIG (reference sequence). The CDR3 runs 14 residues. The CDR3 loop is CACSGGGAGAEAFF. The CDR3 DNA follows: TGTGCCTGCTCCGGGGGGGGAGCCGGGGCTGAAGCTTTCTTT.

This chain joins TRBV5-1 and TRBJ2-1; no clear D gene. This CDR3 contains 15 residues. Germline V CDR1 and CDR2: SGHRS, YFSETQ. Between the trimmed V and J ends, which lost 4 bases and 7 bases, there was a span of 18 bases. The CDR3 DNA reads TGCGCCAGCAGCATAGATATTAGTCCAGGTAATGAGCAGTTCTTC. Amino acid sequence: CASSIDISPGNEQFF.

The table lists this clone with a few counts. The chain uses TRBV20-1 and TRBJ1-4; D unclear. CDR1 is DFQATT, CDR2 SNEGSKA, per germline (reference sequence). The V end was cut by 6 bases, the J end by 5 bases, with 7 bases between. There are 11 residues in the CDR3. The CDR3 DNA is TGCAGTGCCACACAGAATGAAAAACTGTTTTTT. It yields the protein CSATQNEKLFF.

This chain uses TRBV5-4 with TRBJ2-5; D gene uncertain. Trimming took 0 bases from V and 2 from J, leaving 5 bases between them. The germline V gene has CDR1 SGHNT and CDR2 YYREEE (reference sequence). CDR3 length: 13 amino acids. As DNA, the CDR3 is TGTGCCAGCAGCTTGGAACCGCAAGAGACCCAGTACTTC. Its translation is CASSLEPQETQYF.

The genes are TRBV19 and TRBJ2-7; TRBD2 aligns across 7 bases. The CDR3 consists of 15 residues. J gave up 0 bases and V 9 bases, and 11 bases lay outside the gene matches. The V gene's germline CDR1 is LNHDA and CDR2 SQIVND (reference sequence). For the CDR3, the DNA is TGTGCCAGCAGCGTAGTCCCGGGGGGCTCCTACGAGCAGTACTTC. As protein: CASSVVPGGSYEQYF.

The CDR3: CASSEYSGASGYTF. The CDR3 region has the DNA TGTGCCAGCAGTGAATATTCAGGGGCGAGTGGCTACACCTTC. The chain uses TRBV6-5 and TRBJ1-2, with TRBD1 as a possible D gene (6 bases). Germline V gives CDR1 MNHEY, CDR2 SVGAGI. The V gene lost 5 bases and the J gene lost 7 bases, with 17 bases spanning the gap. The CDR3 runs 14 residues.

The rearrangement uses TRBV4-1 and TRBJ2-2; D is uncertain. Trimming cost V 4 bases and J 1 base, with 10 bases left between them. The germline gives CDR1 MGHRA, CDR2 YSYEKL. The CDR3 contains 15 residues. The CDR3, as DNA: TGCGCCAGCAGCCCGGCCCTGGGGAACACCGGGGAGCTGTTTTTT. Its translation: CASSPALGNTGELFF.

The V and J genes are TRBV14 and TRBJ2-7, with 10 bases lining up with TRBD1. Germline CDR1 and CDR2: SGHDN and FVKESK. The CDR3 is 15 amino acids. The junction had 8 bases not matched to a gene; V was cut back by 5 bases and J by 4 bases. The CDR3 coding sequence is TGTGCCAGCAGCTTGGCGGGGACAGGGGTGTACGAGCAGTACTTC. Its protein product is CASSLAGTGVYEQYF.

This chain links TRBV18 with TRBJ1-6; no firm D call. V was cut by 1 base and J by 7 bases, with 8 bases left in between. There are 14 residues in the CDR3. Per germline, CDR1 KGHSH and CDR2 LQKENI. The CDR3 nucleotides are TGTGCCAGCTCACCACGGGAGCAAAATTCACCCCTCCACTTT. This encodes CASSPREQNSPLHF.

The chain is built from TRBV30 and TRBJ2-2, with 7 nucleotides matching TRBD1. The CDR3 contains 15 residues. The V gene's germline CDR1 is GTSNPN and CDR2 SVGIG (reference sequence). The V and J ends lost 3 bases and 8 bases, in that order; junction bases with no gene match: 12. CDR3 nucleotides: TGTGCCTGGAGCGGGAATACAGGGGTCTGGGGGGAGCTGTTTTTT. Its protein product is CAWSGNTGVWGELFF. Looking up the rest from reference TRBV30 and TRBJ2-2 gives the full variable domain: SQTIHQWPATLVQPVGSPLSLECTVEGTSNPNLYWYRQAAGRGLQLLFYSVGIGQISSEVPQNLSASRPQDRQFILSSKKLLLSDSGFYLCAWSGNTGVWGELFFGEGSRLTVL.

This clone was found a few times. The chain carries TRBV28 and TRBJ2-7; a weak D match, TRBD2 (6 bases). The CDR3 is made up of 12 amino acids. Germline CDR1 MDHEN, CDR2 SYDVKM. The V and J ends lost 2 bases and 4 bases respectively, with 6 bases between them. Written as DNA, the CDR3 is TGTGCCAGCAGTTTAGGAGGGTACGAGCAGTACTTC. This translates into CASSLGGYEQYF.

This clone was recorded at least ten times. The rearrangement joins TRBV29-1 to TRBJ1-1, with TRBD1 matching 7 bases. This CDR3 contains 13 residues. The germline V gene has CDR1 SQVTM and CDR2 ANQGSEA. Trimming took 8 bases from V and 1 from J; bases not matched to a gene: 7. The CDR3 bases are TGCAGCACCCGGACAGGTCAGAACACTGAAGCTTTCTTT. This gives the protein CSTRTGQNTEAFF.

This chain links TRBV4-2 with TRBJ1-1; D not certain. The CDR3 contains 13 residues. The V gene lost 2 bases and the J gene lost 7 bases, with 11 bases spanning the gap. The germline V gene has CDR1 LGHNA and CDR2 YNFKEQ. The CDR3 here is CASSQPYENEAFF. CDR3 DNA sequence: TGTGCCAGCAGCCAACCCTACGAAAATGAAGCTTTCTTT.

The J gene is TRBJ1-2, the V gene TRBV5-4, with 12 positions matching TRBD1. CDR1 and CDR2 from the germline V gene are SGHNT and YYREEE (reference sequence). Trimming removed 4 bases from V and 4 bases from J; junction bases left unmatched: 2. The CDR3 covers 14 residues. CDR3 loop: CASSGGQGAYGYTF. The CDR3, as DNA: TGTGCCAGCAGCGGGGGACAGGGGGCCTATGGCTACACCTTC.

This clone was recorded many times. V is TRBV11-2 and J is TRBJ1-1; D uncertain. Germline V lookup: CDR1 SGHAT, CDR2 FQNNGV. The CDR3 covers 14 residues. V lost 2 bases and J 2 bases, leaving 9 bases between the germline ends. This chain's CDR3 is CASSLTSGNTEAFF. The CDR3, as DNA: TGTGCCAGCAGCTTAACGTCGGGAAACACTGAAGCTTTCTTT.